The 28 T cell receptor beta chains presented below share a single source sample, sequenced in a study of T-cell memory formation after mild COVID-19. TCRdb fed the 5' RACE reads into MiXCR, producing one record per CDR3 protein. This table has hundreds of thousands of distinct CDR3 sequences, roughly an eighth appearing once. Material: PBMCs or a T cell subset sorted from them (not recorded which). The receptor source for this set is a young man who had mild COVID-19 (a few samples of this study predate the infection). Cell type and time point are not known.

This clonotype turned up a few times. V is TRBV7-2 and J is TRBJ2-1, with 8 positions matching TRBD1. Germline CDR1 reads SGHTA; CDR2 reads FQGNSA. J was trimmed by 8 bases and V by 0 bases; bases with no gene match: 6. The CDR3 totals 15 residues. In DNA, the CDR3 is TGTGCCAGCAGCTTAGCCGCGGACAGGGTTGATGAGCAGTTCTTC. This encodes CASSLAADRVDEQFF.

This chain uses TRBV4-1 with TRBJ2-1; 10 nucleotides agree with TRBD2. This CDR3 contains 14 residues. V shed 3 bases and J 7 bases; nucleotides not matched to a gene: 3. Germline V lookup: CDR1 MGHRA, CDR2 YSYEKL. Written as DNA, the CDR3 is TGCGCCAGCAGCCACATAGCGGGGGGAAATGAGCAGTTCTTC. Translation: CASSHIAGGNEQFF.

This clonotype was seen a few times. The DNA of the CDR3 is TGTGCCAGCAGACCGGCCGGGGGACTCCAGGAGACCCAGTACTTC. It encodes CASRPAGGLQETQYF. The V call is TRBV6-5, the J call TRBJ2-5; weak D call: TRBD2 (6 bases). CDR3 length: 15 amino acids. Germline CDR1 MNHEY, CDR2 SVGAGI. V was shortened by 6 bases and J by 5 bases, with 19 bases between the two germline ends.

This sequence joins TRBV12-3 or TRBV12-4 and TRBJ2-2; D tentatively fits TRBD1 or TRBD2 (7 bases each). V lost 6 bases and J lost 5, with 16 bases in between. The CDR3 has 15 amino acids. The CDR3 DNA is TGTGCCAGCAGCCTCAGGGGGGGTGGAACCGGGGAGCTGTTTTTT. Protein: CASSLRGGGTGELFF.

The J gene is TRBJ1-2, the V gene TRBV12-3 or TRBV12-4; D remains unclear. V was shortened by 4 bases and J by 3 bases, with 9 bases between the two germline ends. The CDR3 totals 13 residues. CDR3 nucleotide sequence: TGTGCCAGCAGTTGGTACGGCGACTATGGCTACACCTTC. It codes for CASSWYGDYGYTF.

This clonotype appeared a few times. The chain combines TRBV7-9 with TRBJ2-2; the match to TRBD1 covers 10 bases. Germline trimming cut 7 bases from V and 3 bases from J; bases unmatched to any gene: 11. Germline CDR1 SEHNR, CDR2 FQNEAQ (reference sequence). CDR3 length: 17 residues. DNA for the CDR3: TGTGCCAGCACCTTTCAGACCGGGACAGGGGACACCGGGGAGCTGTTTTTT. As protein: CASTFQTGTGDTGELFF. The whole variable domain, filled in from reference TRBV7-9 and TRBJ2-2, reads DTGVSQNPRHKITKRGQNVTFRCDPISEHNRLYWYRQTLGQGPEFLTYFQNEAQLEKSRLLSDRFSAERPKGSFSTLEIQRTEQGDSAMYLCASTFQTGTGDTGELFFGEGSRLTVL.

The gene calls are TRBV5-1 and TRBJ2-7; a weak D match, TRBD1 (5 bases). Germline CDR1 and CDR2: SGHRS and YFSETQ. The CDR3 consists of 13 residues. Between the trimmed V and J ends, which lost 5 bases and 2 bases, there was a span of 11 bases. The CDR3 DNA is TGCGCCAGCAGTTACGACAGTGCCTACGAGCAGTACTTC. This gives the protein CASSYDSAYEQYF.

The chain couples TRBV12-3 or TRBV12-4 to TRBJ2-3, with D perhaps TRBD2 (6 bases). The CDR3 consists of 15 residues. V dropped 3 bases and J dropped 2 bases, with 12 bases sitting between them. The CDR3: CASSFRRGHTDTQYF. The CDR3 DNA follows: TGTGCCAGCAGTTTTAGGCGGGGCCACACAGATACGCAGTATTTT.

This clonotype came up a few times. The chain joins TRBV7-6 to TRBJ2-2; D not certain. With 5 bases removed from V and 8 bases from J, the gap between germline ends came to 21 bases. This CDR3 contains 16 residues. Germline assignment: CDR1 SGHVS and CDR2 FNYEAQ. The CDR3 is CASSVGMTALEGELFF. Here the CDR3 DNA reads TGTGCCAGCAGCGTGGGCATGACGGCTCTCGAAGGGGAGCTGTTTTTT. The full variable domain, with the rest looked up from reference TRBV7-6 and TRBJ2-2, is GAGVSQSPRYKVTKRGQDVALRCDPISGHVSLYWYRQALGQGPEFLTYFNYEAQQDKSGLPNDRFSAERPEGSISTLTIQRTEQRDSAMYRCASSVGMTALEGELFFGEGSRLTVL.

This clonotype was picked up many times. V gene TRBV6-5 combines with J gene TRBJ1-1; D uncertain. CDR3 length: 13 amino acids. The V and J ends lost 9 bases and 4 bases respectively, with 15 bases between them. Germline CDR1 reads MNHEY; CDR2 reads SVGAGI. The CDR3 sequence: CASTQQLATEAFF. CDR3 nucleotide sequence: TGTGCCAGTACCCAGCAGTTGGCCACTGAAGCTTTCTTT.

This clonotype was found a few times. In DNA, the CDR3 is TGTGCCAGCAGTGATCCGGGGGATCCTAATTACGAGCAGTACTTC. Translating gives CASSDPGDPNYEQYF. The gene calls are TRBV2 and TRBJ2-7; TRBD2 might be the D (6 bases). The CDR3 has 15 amino acids. Per germline, CDR1 SNHLY and CDR2 FYNNEI. V was trimmed by 3 bases and J by 4 bases, leaving 16 bases between them.

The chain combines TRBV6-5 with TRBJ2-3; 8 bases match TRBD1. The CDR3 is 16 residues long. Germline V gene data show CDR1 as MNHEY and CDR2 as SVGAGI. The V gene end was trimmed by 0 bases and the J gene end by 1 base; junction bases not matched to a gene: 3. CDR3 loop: CASSYSQGGRTDTQYF. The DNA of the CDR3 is TGTGCCAGCAGTTACTCACAGGGGGGCCGCACAGATACGCAGTATTTT.

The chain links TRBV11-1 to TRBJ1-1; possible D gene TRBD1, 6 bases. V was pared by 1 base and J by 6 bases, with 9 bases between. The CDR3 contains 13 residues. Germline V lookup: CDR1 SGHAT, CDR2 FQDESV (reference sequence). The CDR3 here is CASSLETGPEAFF. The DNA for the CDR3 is TGTGCCAGCAGCTTAGAAACAGGGCCTGAAGCTTTCTTT.

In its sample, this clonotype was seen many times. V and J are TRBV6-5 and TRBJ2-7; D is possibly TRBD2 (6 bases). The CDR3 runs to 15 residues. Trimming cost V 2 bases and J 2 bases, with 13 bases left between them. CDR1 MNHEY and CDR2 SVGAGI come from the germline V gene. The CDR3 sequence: CASSYEGTLPYEQYF. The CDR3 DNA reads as TGTGCCAGCAGTTACGAGGGGACTTTGCCCTACGAGCAGTACTTC.

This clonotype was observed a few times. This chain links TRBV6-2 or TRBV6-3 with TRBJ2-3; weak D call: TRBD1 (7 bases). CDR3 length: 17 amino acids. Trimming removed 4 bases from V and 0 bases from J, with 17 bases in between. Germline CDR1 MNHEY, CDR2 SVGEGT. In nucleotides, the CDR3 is TGTGCCAGCAGTTCAATTCAGGGGGGTACTAGCACAGATACGCAGTATTTT. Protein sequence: CASSSIQGGTSTDTQYF.

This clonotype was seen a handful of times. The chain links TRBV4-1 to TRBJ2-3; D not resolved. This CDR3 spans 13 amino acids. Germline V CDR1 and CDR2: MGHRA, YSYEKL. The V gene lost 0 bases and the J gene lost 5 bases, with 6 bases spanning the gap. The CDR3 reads CASSQDPLDTQYF. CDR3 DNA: TGCGCCAGCAGCCAAGATCCCCTAGATACGCAGTATTTT.

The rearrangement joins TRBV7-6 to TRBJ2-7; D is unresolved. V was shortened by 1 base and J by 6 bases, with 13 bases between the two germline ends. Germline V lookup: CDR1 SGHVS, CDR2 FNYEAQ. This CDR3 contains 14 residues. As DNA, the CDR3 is TGTGCCAGCAGCTTAGGCGGTCTACTGAGCGAGCAGTACTTC. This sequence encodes CASSLGGLLSEQYF.

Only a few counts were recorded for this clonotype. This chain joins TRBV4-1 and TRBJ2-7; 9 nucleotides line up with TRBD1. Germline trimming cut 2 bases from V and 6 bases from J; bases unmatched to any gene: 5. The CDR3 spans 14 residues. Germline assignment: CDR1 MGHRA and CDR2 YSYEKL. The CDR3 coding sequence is TGCGCCAGCAGCCAAACAGGGGGCTTGGGCGAGCAGTACTTC. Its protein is CASSQTGGLGEQYF.

The chain's CDR3 is CASSSRGSRDQETQYF. CDR3 sequence (DNA): TGCGCCAGCAGCTCTCGGGGGTCGAGGGACCAAGAGACCCAGTACTTC. The V and J genes are TRBV4-1 and TRBJ2-5, with D tentatively TRBD2 (6 bases). The germline V gene encodes CDR1 MGHRA and CDR2 YSYEKL. Trimming took off 5 bases at V and 0 bases at J, with 16 bases between the two ends. CDR3 length: 16 amino acids.

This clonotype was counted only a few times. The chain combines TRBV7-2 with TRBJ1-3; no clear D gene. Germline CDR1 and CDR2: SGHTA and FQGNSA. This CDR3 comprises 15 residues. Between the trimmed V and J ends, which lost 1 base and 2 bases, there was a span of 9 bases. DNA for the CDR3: TGTGCCAGCAGCTTAGGCGGGAATGCTGGAAACACCATATATTTT. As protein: CASSLGGNAGNTIYF.

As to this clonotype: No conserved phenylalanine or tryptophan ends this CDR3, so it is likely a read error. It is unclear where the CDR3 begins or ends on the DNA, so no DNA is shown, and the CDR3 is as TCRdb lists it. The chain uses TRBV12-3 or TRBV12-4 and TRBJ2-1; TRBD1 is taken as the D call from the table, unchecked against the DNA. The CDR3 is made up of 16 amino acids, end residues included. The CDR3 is CASTILGREGGFPRFL.

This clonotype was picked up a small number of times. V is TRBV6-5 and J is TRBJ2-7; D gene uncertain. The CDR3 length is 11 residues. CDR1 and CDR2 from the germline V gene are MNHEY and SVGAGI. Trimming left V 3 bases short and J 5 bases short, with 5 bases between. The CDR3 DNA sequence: TGTGCCAGCAGTTATCGTCACGAGCAGTACTTC. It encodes CASSYRHEQYF.

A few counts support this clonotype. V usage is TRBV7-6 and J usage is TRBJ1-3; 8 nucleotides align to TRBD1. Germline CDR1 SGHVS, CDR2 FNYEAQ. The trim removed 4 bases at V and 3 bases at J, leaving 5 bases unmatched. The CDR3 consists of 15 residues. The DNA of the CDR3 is TGTGCCAGCAGCTCGCCGGACAGGGTTGGAAACACCATATATTTT. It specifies CASSSPDRVGNTIYF.

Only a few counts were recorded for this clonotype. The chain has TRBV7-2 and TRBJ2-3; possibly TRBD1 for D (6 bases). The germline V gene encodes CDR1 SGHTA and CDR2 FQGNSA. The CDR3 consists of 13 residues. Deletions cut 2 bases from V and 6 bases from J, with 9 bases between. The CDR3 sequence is CASSLYREDTQYF. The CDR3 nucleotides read TGTGCCAGCAGCTTATACAGGGAGGATACGCAGTATTTT.

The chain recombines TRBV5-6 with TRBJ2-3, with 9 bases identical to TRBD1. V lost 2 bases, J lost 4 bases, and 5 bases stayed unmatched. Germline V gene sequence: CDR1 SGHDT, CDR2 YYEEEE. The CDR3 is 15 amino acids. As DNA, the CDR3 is TGTGCCAGCAGCTTCAGGACAGGGGTTTCAGATACGCAGTATTTT. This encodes CASSFRTGVSDTQYF. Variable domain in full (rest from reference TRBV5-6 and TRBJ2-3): DAGVTQSPTHLIKTRGQQVTLRCSPKSGHDTVSWYQQALGQGPQFIFQYYEEEERQRGNFPDRFSGHQFPNYSSELNVNALLLGDSALYLCASSFRTGVSDTQYFGPGTRLTVL.

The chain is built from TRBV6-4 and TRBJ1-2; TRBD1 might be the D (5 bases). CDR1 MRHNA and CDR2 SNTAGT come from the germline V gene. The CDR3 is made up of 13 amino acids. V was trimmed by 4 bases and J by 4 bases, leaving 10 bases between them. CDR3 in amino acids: CASSARQRYGYTF. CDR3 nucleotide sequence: TGTGCCAGCAGTGCAAGACAGCGCTATGGCTACACCTTC.

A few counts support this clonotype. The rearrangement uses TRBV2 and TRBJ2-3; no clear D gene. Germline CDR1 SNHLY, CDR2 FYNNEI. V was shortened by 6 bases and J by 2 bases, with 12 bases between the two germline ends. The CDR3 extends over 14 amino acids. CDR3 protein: CASSSASYTDTQYF. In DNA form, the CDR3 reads TGTGCCAGCAGCAGTGCTTCCTACACAGATACGCAGTATTTT.

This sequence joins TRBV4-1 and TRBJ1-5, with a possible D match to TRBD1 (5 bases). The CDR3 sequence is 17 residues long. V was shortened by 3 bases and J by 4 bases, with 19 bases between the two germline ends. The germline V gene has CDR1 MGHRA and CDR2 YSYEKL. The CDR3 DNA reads TGCGCCAGCAGCCACCACCCTTCCGGGACCCTGAATCAGCCCCAGCATTTT. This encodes CASSHHPSGTLNQPQHF.